Given below is one TCR beta chain in context. The antigen this receptor binds is unknown. Per-base quality was not reported, and no clone a single base away is much larger than it. TCRbeta CDR3 regions were amplified from genomic DNA using the immunoSEQ Assay, a bias-controlled multiplex PCR. The authors' pipeline ran thus. The number of nucleated cells in each sample was estimated by amplification of reference gene primers within the assay. To quantify the absolute abundance of each unique TCRbeta CDR3 rearrangement, sequence reads were collapsed and filtered. For each sample, productive Simpson clonality was calculated as the square root of Simpson's diversity index across productive rearrangements. Drawn from immuneACCESS, this table holds only the in-frame rearrangements with V and J called that TCRdb kept. Clones are partly lost; checked studies trace under half to an unresolved V gene and leave the rest unexplained. V, J and clone size reflect that table, while D and trimming were determined from the DNA. Present in this sample are 85,000 to 110,000 clones, over 75% of which were seen just once. The ten largest clones represent roughly 13% of the sample.

These data belong to a study of blood T cell repertoires in COVID-19 (dated by TCRdb to about 2020). In terms of the full investigation: Samples covering the acute and convalescent phases of COVID-19 were provided by collaborators in the United States, Italy and Spain. The prospective study material was composed of cDNA or gDNA derived from T cells, B-cell-depleted T cells, or PBMCs. Subjects who had been exposed to COVID-19, were actively infected with it, or had recovered from it provided the deeply sampled blood TCRbeta repertoires that made up the dataset. The repertoires were released in a freely available public database meant as a resource for research on the immune response to SARS-CoV-2. Samples were obtained from the ongoing ImmuneRACE study (first 160 participants) and from about 1,300 subjects provided by 6 global collaborators. Sample metadata almost always included a de-identified subject ID, COVID-19 status, age in years and sex. Where available, HLA class I and class II types were taken from metadata supplied by the sample provider and were not determined by assay-based typing.

Beyond this particular receptor, the publication reports: The amount of clinical and demographic metadata varied by source and participant and was provided uncurated.

The collaborating institutions used their own protocols to collect whole blood in K2EDTA tubes. For TCRbeta analysis, collaborators shipped samples as frozen whole blood, isolated PBMCs, or DNA extracted from either of those sample types. This TCR was recovered from a human donor in a cohort sampled during active or convalescent COVID-19. The sample was peripheral blood.

The CDR3 reads CASSLARNNEQFF. The DNA reads TGTGCCAGCAGCCTGGCGAGGAACAATGAGCAGTTCTTC. In this chain, TRBV5-8 is recombined with TRBJ2-1; no D segment can be confidently identified. The germline V gene encodes CDR1 SGHTS and CDR2 YDEGEE. From the cysteine up to the phenylalanine, the CDR3 has a length of 13 residues. Only the CDR3 portion is preserved as DNA: 39 bases, with reading frame beginning at the first base. The germline ends are 10 bases apart after V is trimmed by 4 bases and J by 5 bases. When the CDR3 is completed using the reference TRBV5-8 and TRBJ2-1 genes on either side, the full variable domain is EAGVTQSPTHLIKTRGQQATLRCSPISGHTSVYWYQQALGLGLQFLLWYDEGEERNRGNFPPRFSGRQFPNYSSELNVNALELEDSALYLCASSLARNNEQFFGPGTRLTVL.